This section outlines one T cell receptor (beta chain) sequence together with its context. Its target is not known. TCRdb re-analysed the 5' RACE reads in MiXCR, keeping a single row per CDR3 protein. The table has 500,000 to 650,000 distinct CDR3 sequences, about 22% seen once; the top ten hold roughly 9.1%. The data belong to a study of T-cell memory formation after mild COVID-19. Study background: Largely donor-specific sequence clusters came from a couple of donors. Findings and caveats of the study: Cross-reactive memory seemingly joined, as some responding clones were found in pre-infection memory. The study found balanced CD4/CD8 in clones contracting day 15 to 85 and a CD4+ lean in later expanders.

This CDR3 region has 13 residues. Trimming stripped 8 bases from V and 7 bases from J, with 18 bases between. The germline V gene encodes CDR1 SGDLS and CDR2 YYNGEE. The sequenced sample consisted of PBMCs or a T cell subset sorted from them (not recorded which). This receptor was taken from an adult woman who had mild COVID-19 (a few samples of this study predate the infection). Cell type and time point are not known. The rearrangement uses TRBV9 and TRBJ1-1; D is undetermined. As DNA, the CDR3 is TGTGCCAGTTCGGACTCTCGAGACGTTGAAGCTTTCTTT. This sequence encodes CASSDSRDVEAFF.